These T cell receptor beta chains were read from a single sample in a study of T-cell memory formation after mild COVID-19. From the 5' RACE reads, TCRdb called clonotypes with MiXCR, one entry per CDR3 protein. Among hundreds of thousands of distinct CDR3 sequences, 15% were seen once, and the ten largest hold about 2%. The specimen was PBMCs or a T cell subset sorted from them (not recorded which). These receptors all come from an adult woman who had mild COVID-19 (a few samples of this study predate the infection). Cell type and time point are not known. Each CDR3 is given with its conserved first and last residue. Fields, in order: clone size, J gene, D gene, V gene, CDR3 protein, CDR3 DNA. D genes are given only for firm matches. Not every row has a clone size; where given, it reads once, few, many or a size class.

abundance: few
j_gene: TRBJ2-1
d_gene: TRBD2
v_gene: TRBV7-2
CDR3aa: CASSSPGLAGGGHNEQFF
CDR3nt: TGTGCCAGCAGCTCACCGGGACTAGCGGGAGGGGGGCACAATGAGCAGTTCTTC

abundance: few
j_gene: TRBJ2-1
d_gene: TRBD2
v_gene: TRBV5-1
CDR3aa: CASSELASGGEQFF
CDR3nt: TGCGCCAGCAGCGAGTTGGCTAGCGGGGGGGAGCAGTTCTTC

abundance: many
j_gene: TRBJ2-5
d_gene: NA
v_gene: TRBV20-1
CDR3aa: CSASLAGLETQYF
CDR3nt: TGCAGTGCTAGCCTAGCTGGGCTAGAGACCCAGTACTTC

abundance: few
j_gene: TRBJ2-7
d_gene: NA
v_gene: TRBV3-1
CDR3aa: CASSPWGWSEQYF
CDR3nt: TGTGCCAGCAGCCCCTGGGGTTGGAGCGAGCAGTACTTC

abundance: NA
j_gene: TRBJ2-3
d_gene: NA
v_gene: TRBV25-1
CDR3aa: CASTSGAGTDTQYF
CDR3nt: TGTGCCAGCACATCAGGGGCTGGCACAGATACGCAGTATTTT

abundance: few
j_gene: TRBJ2-1
d_gene: NA
v_gene: TRBV2
CDR3aa: CASTRGNEQFF
CDR3nt: TGTGCCAGCACTAGGGGCAATGAGCAGTTCTTC

abundance: NA
j_gene: TRBJ2-7
d_gene: TRBD2
v_gene: TRBV19
CDR3aa: CASSKLAGGYSYEQYF
CDR3nt: TGTGCCAGTAGTAAACTAGCGGGGGGTTACTCCTACGAGCAGTACTTC

abundance: few
j_gene: TRBJ1-2
d_gene: NA
v_gene: TRBV12-3/TRBV12-4
CDR3aa: CASSLLNYGYTF
CDR3nt: TGTGCCAGCAGTCTACTCAACTATGGCTACACCTTC

abundance: few
j_gene: TRBJ2-5
d_gene: NA
v_gene: TRBV6-1
CDR3aa: CASKREARGRGYQETQYF
CDR3nt: TGTGCCAGCAAGAGGGAGGCCCGTGGTCGGGGATACCAAGAGACCCAGTACTTC

abundance: NA
j_gene: TRBJ1-2
d_gene: TRBD1
v_gene: TRBV27
CDR3aa: CASSFNRGATYGYTF
CDR3nt: TGTGCCAGCAGTTTCAACAGGGGCGCAACCTATGGCTACACCTTC

abundance: few
j_gene: TRBJ2-7
d_gene: NA
v_gene: TRBV10-3
CDR3aa: CAISGSGTGTYYEQYF
CDR3nt: TGTGCCATCAGTGGGTCCGGGACCGGGACCTACTACGAGCAGTACTTC

abundance: few
j_gene: TRBJ1-1
d_gene: NA
v_gene: TRBV3-1
CDR3aa: CASSRVSGTEAFF
CDR3nt: TGTGCCAGCAGCCGAGTATCTGGAACTGAAGCTTTCTTT

abundance: few
j_gene: TRBJ2-5
d_gene: TRBD2
v_gene: TRBV20-1
CDR3aa: CSARRTQWRETQCF
CDR3nt: TGCAGTGCTAGAAGGACCCAATGGCGGGAGACCCAGTGCTTC

abundance: NA
j_gene: TRBJ2-7
d_gene: NA
v_gene: TRBV7-9
CDR3aa: CASSLGEGGDNEQYF
CDR3nt: TGTGCCAGCAGCTTAGGGGAAGGGGGGGACAACGAGCAGTACTTC

abundance: NA
j_gene: TRBJ2-7
d_gene: TRBD1
v_gene: TRBV24-1
CDR3aa: CATSEGRQGDPFIHEQYF
CDR3nt: TGTGCCACCAGTGAGGGCCGACAGGGTGATCCTTTTATCCACGAGCAGTACTTC

abundance: medium-sized
j_gene: TRBJ2-1
d_gene: TRBD2
v_gene: TRBV5-1
CDR3aa: CASSLAPLAGGYNEQFF
CDR3nt: TGCGCCAGCAGCTTGGCCCCCCTAGCGGGGGGTTACAATGAGCAGTTCTTC

abundance: NA
j_gene: TRBJ1-3
d_gene: NA
v_gene: TRBV2
CDR3aa: CASRAEGNTIYF
CDR3nt: TGTGCCAGCAGGGCGGAAGGAAACACCATATATTTT

abundance: NA
j_gene: TRBJ2-4
d_gene: NA
v_gene: TRBV2
CDR3aa: CASSVGQENIQYF
CDR3nt: TGTGCCAGCAGTGTAGGACAAGAAAACATTCAGTACTTC

abundance: many
j_gene: TRBJ1-2
d_gene: NA
v_gene: TRBV20-1
CDR3aa: CSAPHSGGPVLSGGYTF
CDR3nt: TGCAGTGCCCCACATTCGGGTGGTCCTGTGCTTAGCGGTGGCTACACCTTC

abundance: NA
j_gene: TRBJ2-7
d_gene: NA
v_gene: TRBV10-3
CDR3aa: CAISEDRPYEQYF
CDR3nt: TGTGCCATCAGTGAGGACCGTCCCTACGAGCAGTACTTC

abundance: few
j_gene: TRBJ2-3
d_gene: TRBD1
v_gene: TRBV12-3/TRBV12-4
CDR3aa: CASSRDRGQDTQYF
CDR3nt: TGTGCCAGCAGTCGGGACAGGGGCCAAGATACGCAGTATTTT

abundance: NA
j_gene: TRBJ1-5
d_gene: NA
v_gene: TRBV2
CDR3aa: CASSDFGQVGPQHF
CDR3nt: TGTGCCAGCAGTGATTTCGGGCAGGTCGGGCCCCAGCATTTT

abundance: NA
j_gene: TRBJ2-1
d_gene: TRBD2
v_gene: TRBV28
CDR3aa: CASGGLAGNNEQFF
CDR3nt: TGTGCCAGCGGGGGACTAGCGGGAAACAATGAGCAGTTCTTC

abundance: NA
j_gene: TRBJ2-6
d_gene: NA
v_gene: TRBV3-1
CDR3aa: CASSQGGQPSGANVLTF
CDR3nt: TGTGCCAGCAGCCAGGGGGGACAGCCTTCTGGGGCCAACGTCCTGACTTTC

abundance: few
j_gene: TRBJ2-7
d_gene: TRBD1
v_gene: TRBV25-1
CDR3aa: CASSEPGTGKYEQYF
CDR3nt: TGTGCCAGCTCCGAACCCGGGACAGGGAAATACGAGCAGTACTTC

abundance: NA
j_gene: TRBJ2-5
d_gene: NA
v_gene: TRBV12-3/TRBV12-4
CDR3aa: CASSHSFEETQYF
CDR3nt: TGTGCCAGCAGTCACAGCTTTGAGGAGACCCAGTACTTC

abundance: once
j_gene: TRBJ2-7
d_gene: TRBD1
v_gene: TRBV15
CDR3aa: CATSERSGQGDYEQYF
CDR3nt: TGTGCCACCAGCGAAAGGTCGGGACAGGGGGACTACGAGCAGTACTTC

abundance: few
j_gene: TRBJ2-2
d_gene: NA
v_gene: TRBV3-1
CDR3aa: CASTPYLGANTGELFF
CDR3nt: TGTGCCAGCACCCCCTATTTAGGTGCGAACACCGGGGAGCTGTTTTTT

abundance: few
j_gene: TRBJ2-7
d_gene: NA
v_gene: TRBV2
CDR3aa: CASSGHGYEQYF
CDR3nt: TGTGCCAGCAGTGGGCATGGGTACGAGCAGTACTTC

abundance: NA
j_gene: TRBJ1-3
d_gene: NA
v_gene: TRBV27
CDR3aa: CASSLSPGAGNTIYF
CDR3nt: TGTGCCAGCAGTTTATCCCCCGGGGCCGGAAACACCATATATTTT

abundance: NA
j_gene: TRBJ1-2
d_gene: NA
v_gene: TRBV28
CDR3aa: CASSSGTLYGYTF
CDR3nt: TGTGCCAGCAGTTCGGGGACATTGTATGGCTACACCTTC

abundance: NA
j_gene: TRBJ2-2
d_gene: NA
v_gene: TRBV5-1
CDR3aa: CASRETPNTGELFF
CDR3nt: TGCGCCAGCAGGGAGACTCCGAACACCGGGGAGCTGTTTTTT

abundance: NA
j_gene: TRBJ2-5
d_gene: NA
v_gene: TRBV7-3
CDR3aa: CASSLNPPAYQETQYF
CDR3nt: TGTGCCAGCAGCTTAAACCCTCCCGCGTACCAAGAGACCCAGTACTTC

abundance: few
j_gene: TRBJ2-1
d_gene: NA
v_gene: TRBV4-2
CDR3aa: CASSSGGAANEQFF
CDR3nt: TGTGCCAGCAGCTCGGGGGGCGCCGCTAATGAGCAGTTCTTC

abundance: NA
j_gene: TRBJ2-7
d_gene: TRBD1
v_gene: TRBV9
CDR3aa: CASSPGTVSMSEQYF
CDR3nt: TGTGCCAGCAGCCCCGGGACAGTGTCTATGAGCGAGCAGTACTTC

abundance: few
j_gene: TRBJ1-6
d_gene: NA
v_gene: TRBV20-1
CDR3aa: CSARGGISYNSPLHF
CDR3nt: TGCAGTGCTAGAGGGGGGATTTCCTATAATTCACCCCTCCACTTT

abundance: many
j_gene: TRBJ2-3
d_gene: TRBD2
v_gene: TRBV5-5
CDR3aa: CASSLEASGSVTDTQYF
CDR3nt: TGTGCCAGCAGCTTGGAGGCTAGCGGGAGCGTCACAGATACGCAGTATTTT

abundance: many
j_gene: TRBJ2-1
d_gene: NA
v_gene: TRBV27
CDR3aa: CASSLSPTDYNEQFF
CDR3nt: TGTGCCAGCAGTTTATCCCCAACGGATTACAATGAGCAGTTCTTC

abundance: NA
j_gene: TRBJ2-7
d_gene: NA
v_gene: TRBV7-2
CDR3aa: CASSPGGYLYF
CDR3nt: TGTGCCAGCAGCCCCGGGGGTTATCTGTACTTC

abundance: NA
j_gene: TRBJ2-6
d_gene: NA
v_gene: TRBV7-9
CDR3aa: CASSFFRGRVGLHSGANVLTF
CDR3nt: TGTGCCAGCAGCTTTTTCCGGGGGCGAGTAGGGTTGCACTCTGGGGCCAACGTCCTGACTTTC

abundance: NA
j_gene: TRBJ2-5
d_gene: TRBD1
v_gene: TRBV5-1
CDR3aa: CASSQGQGEFLVWETQYF
CDR3nt: TGCGCCAGCAGCCAAGGACAGGGCGAGTTTTTGGTTTGGGAGACCCAGTACTTC

abundance: many
j_gene: TRBJ2-1
d_gene: NA
v_gene: TRBV11-2
CDR3aa: CASSLMAGRYNEQFF
CDR3nt: TGTGCCAGCAGCTTAATGGCAGGGAGGTACAATGAGCAGTTCTTC

abundance: NA
j_gene: TRBJ2-5
d_gene: TRBD1
v_gene: TRBV7-3
CDR3aa: CASSSILKTGVKTQYF
CDR3nt: TGTGCCAGCAGCTCAATTCTAAAGACAGGGGTGAAGACCCAGTACTTC

abundance: few
j_gene: TRBJ1-5
d_gene: TRBD1
v_gene: TRBV29-1
CDR3aa: CSVLTGTGPNQPQHF
CDR3nt: TGCAGCGTTCTTACGGGGACAGGCCCCAATCAGCCCCAGCATTTT